Listed below are T cell receptor beta chains from one sample, sequenced in a study of T-cell memory formation after mild COVID-19. TCRdb itself ran the 5' RACE reads through MiXCR, one entry per CDR3 protein. The table records roughly 450,000 distinct CDR3 sequences, approximately 18% of them present only once. The source material was PBMCs or a T cell subset sorted from them (not recorded which). These receptors all stem from an adult woman who had mild COVID-19 (a few samples of this study predate the infection). Cell type and time point are not known. The CDR3 runs from the conserved cysteine through the conserved F or W. Clone size, where shown, is once, few, many, or a class for clones that have expanded.

CDR3 protein,V gene,J gene,clone size
CATSDSGQGNQPQHF,TRBV24-1,TRBJ1-5,many
CASTVSRTASGELFF,TRBV6-2/TRBV6-3,TRBJ2-2,-
CASAASGRIDEQFF,TRBV12-3/TRBV12-4,TRBJ2-1,-
CASRVTSIEQYF,TRBV2,TRBJ2-7,-
CASSFGTGRLDEQFF,TRBV5-4,TRBJ2-1,-
CASSYSHKPSGQGTQYF,TRBV6-5,TRBJ2-5,-
CAIRATGDGGEAFF,TRBV19,TRBJ1-1,few
CASIEELTGANEQFF,TRBV6-2/TRBV6-3,TRBJ2-1,-
CSVVPTSQYEQYF,TRBV29-1,TRBJ2-7,few
CASITNPAGDSYSYEQYF,TRBV2,TRBJ2-7,-
CATSSDWETQYF,TRBV15,TRBJ2-5,few
CSAKPTGAYEQYF,TRBV20-1,TRBJ2-7,few
CASRAGARSSYTF,TRBV6-5,TRBJ1-2,-
CASSSDRVEGYTF,TRBV5-1,TRBJ1-2,few
CASSLDRGDTQYF,TRBV7-2,TRBJ2-3,few
CASSLGPLPDTQYF,TRBV7-9,TRBJ2-3,once
CASTNLDEQFF,TRBV12-3/TRBV12-4,TRBJ2-1,few
CAISEQDRGRNTEAFF,TRBV10-3,TRBJ1-1,few
CASSFYPTGAYEQYF,TRBV5-1,TRBJ2-7,few
CASRRHNF,TRBV6-2/TRBV6-3,TRBJ2-7,-
CASSREFEQYF,TRBV7-9,TRBJ2-7,few
CSVYPGVNTEAFF,TRBV29-1,TRBJ1-1,few